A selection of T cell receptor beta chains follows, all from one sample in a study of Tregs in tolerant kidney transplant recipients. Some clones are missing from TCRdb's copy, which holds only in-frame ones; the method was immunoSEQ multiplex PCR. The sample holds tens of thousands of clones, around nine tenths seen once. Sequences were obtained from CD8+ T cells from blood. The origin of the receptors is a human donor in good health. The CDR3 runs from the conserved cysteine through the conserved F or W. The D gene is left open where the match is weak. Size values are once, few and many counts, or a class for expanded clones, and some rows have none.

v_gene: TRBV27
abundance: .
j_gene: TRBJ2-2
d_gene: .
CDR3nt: TGTGCCAGCAGTTTCTATAACGGGGAGCTGTTTTTT
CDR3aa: CASSFYNGELFF

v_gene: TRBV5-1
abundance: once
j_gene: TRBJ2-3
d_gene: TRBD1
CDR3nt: TGCGCCAGCAGCTCGGACAGGGAACCAGATACGCAGTATTTT
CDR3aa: CASSSDREPDTQYF

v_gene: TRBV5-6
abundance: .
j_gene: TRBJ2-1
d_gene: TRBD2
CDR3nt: TGTGCCAGCAGCTTGGCCGGGACTAGCGGGATTTCTTACAATGAGCAGTTCTTC
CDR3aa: CASSLAGTSGISYNEQFF

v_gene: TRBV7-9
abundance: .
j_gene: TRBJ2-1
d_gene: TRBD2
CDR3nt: TGTGCCAGCAGCTTAGCTAGCGGGGGGACCTACAATGAGCAGTTCTTC
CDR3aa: CASSLASGGTYNEQFF

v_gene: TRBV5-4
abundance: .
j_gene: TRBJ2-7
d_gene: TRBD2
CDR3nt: TGTGCCCTCCGGAGGCTAGCGGGCGCCTACGAGCAGTACTTC
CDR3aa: CALRRLAGAYEQYF

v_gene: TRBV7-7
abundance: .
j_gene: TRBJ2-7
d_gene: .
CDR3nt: TGTGCTAGCAGCTTAGGGGTAGGCTCCTACGAGCAGTACTTC
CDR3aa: CASSLGVGSYEQYF

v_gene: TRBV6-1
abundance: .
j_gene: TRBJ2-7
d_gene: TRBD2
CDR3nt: TGTGCCAGCAGTGAAGGGGCCGAAGTAGCGGGAGTTTACGAGCAGTACTTC
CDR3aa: CASSEGAEVAGVYEQYF

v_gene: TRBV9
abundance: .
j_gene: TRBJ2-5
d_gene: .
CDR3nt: TGTGCCAGCAGCGTAAGGGGCGGCAACCAAGAGACCCAGTACTTC
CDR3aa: CASSVRGGNQETQYF

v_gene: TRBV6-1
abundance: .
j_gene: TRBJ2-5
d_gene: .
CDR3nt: TGTGCCAGCTTAAGGGAGACCCAGTACTTC
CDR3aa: CASLRETQYF

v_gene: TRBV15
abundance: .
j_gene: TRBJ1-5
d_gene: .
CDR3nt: TGTGCCACCAGCAGAGCCCGGGGAGATCAGCCCCAGCATTTT
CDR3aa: CATSRARGDQPQHF

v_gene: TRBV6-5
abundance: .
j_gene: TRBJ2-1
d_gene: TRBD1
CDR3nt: TGTGCCAGCAGTACCGGACAGGGATGGAATGAGCAGTTCTTC
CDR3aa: CASSTGQGWNEQFF

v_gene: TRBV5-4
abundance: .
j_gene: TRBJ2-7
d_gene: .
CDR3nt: TGTGCCAGCAGCTTTGTCTACAGGTTGTTCTACGAGCAGTACTTC
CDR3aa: CASSFVYRLFYEQYF

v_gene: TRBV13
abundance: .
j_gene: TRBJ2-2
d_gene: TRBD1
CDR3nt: TGTGCCAGCAGCCTCCAACCGACAGGGTCGGGCGGGGAGCTGTTTTTT
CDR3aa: CASSLQPTGSGGELFF

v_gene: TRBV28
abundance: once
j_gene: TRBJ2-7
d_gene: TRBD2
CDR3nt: TGTGCCAGCAGTCCATTAGCGGGAGCAACCGACGAGCAGTACTTC
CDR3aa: CASSPLAGATDEQYF

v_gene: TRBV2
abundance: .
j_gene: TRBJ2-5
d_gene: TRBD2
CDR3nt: TGTGCCAGCACCCCACTAGCGGGGGAAAAACAAGAGACCCAGTACTTC
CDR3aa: CASTPLAGEKQETQYF

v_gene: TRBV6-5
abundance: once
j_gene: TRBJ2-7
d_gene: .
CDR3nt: TGTGCCAGCAGGGGGGCGACCTTCTACGAGCAGTACTTC
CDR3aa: CASRGATFYEQYF

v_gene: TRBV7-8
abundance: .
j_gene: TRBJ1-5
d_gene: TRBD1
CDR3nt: TGTGCCAGCAGCACCTGGCAAAGGACAGGGGAAGGGCAGCCCCAGCATTTT
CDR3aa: CASSTWQRTGEGQPQHF

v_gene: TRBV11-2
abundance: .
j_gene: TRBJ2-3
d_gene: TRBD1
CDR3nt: TGTGCCAGCAGCCCTTACCGGGACAGGGAAAAGATAGATACGCAGTATTTT
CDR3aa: CASSPYRDREKIDTQYF

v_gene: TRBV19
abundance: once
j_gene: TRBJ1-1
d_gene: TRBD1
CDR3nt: TGTGCCAGTAGTGAAGGGACAGAAGCTGAAGCTTTCTTT
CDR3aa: CASSEGTEAEAFF

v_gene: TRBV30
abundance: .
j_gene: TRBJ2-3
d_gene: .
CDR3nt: TGTGCCTGGAGTGCGGAGGCGAATGCAGATACGCAGTATTTT
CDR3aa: CAWSAEANADTQYF

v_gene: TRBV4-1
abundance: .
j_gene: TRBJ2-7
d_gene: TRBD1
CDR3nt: TGCGCCAGCAGCCAAGCTGACAGGGGCTCCTACGAGCAGTACTTC
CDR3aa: CASSQADRGSYEQYF

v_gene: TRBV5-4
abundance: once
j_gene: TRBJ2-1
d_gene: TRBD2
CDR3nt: TGTGCCAGCAGGAGCGGGGTTGAGCAGTTCTTC
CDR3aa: CASRSGVEQFF

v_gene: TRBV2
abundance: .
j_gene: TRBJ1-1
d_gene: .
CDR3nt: TGTGCCAGCAGCCCCTGGTTGAACACTGAAGCTTTCTTT
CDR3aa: CASSPWLNTEAFF

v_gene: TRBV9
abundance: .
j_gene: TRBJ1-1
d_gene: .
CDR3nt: TGTGCCAGCAGCGTAGGGTCTTCAGGGAGGGGGAACACTGAAGCTTTCTTT
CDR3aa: CASSVGSSGRGNTEAFF